This T cell receptor beta chain was observed in a study of cytomegalovirus exposure and HLA in healthy donors. Broader study findings: Accurate prediction of HLA-A and HLA-B alleles (for most subjects) was reportedly achieved from TCR beta sequences.

V was cut by 0 bases and J by 0 bases, with 14 bases left in between. Looked up from germline, CDR1 is MGHRA and CDR2 is YSYEKL. CDR3 length: 17 amino acids. As to this clone: Its antigen is undetermined.

The PCR contained 60 Vbeta and 13 Jbeta primers. Repertoires were generated with immunoSEQ multiplex PCR, while TCRdb's copy carries only in-frame clones and drops some. This sample's table reports about 67,000 clones. Each of the donors was a healthy bone marrow donor. V gene TRBV4-1 combines with J gene TRBJ1-1; the D gene is possibly TRBD1 (6 bases). The TCR comes from a woman aged 30 to 39 in good health and CMV-seronegative. The sequencing sample was made of PBMCs. CDR3 in amino acids: CASSQEGASALNTEAFF. The CDR3 region has the DNA TGCGCCAGCAGCCAAGAGGGGGCGTCAGCCTTGAACACTGAAGCTTTCTTT.